This T cell receptor beta chain came from a study of T cell responses to AZD1222 COVID-19 vaccine. The repertoire was sequenced with immunoSEQ multiplex PCR; TCRdb's copy has only in-frame clones and lacks some. This table holds about 140,000 clones, approximately 90% found once. The study, taken as a whole, reports: Donors were largely white British and mainly female; clonal diversity was possibly underestimated.

Remarks on this clone: What it binds is not known.

Germline CDR1 SGHTS, CDR2 YDEGEE. The CDR3 has 13 amino acids. V gave up 4 bases and J gave up 4 bases, with 11 bases separating them. J is TRBJ1-2 and V is TRBV5-8; tentative D call: TRBD1 (6 bases). The specimen comprised peripheral blood, sampled 28 days after the second AZD1222 dose. The receptor was isolated from an adult who received the AZD1222 COVID-19 vaccine. CDR3 protein: CASSKTGTYGYTF. The CDR3 DNA reads as TGTGCCAGCAGCAAAACAGGGACCTATGGCTACACCTTC.